The present TCR beta chain was sequenced within a study of T cells in localized non-small cell lung cancer. Findings and caveats of the study: Uninvolved adjacent lung, not tumor, had the highest T cell clonality.

Notes on this clone: Antigen unknown.

Clones were read by immunoSEQ multiplex PCR, and TCRdb kept only the in-frame ones, dropping some. The repertoire has tens of thousands of clones, 89% of them found once; the top ten carry about a fifth. V lost 0 bases and J lost 6; bases outside the gene matches: 5. The CDR3 totals 15 residues. Per germline, CDR1 MNHEY and CDR2 SVGAGI. This chain links TRBV6-5 with TRBJ1-1; 9 nucleotides agree with TRBD1. The source was peripheral blood, collected before any cancer treatment. The sequence derives from a man aged 35 to 69 with stage I squamous cell lung carcinoma. CDR3 bases: TGTGCCAGCAGTTACTCCACAGGGGGCGTCCCTGAAGCTTTCTTT. It specifies CASSYSTGGVPEAFF.